The 25 T cell receptor beta chains reported below all come from one sample, sequenced in a study of blood T cell repertoires in COVID-19. Generated by immunoSEQ multiplex PCR, the TCRdb table keeps only in-frame clones and is missing some. The table includes about 170,000 clones, about 83% detected once. The sample was peripheral blood. The receptors originated from a woman in her 70s who had recovered from COVID-19.

The chain recombines TRBV11-1 with TRBJ2-6; the D is unclear. CDR1 and CDR2 from the germline V gene are SGHAT and FQDESV (reference sequence). V dropped 4 bases and J dropped 0 bases, with 7 bases sitting between them. The CDR3 is 15 residues long. The CDR3 protein is CASSSPHSGANVLTF. Written as DNA, the CDR3 is TGTGCCAGCAGCTCCCCCCACTCTGGGGCCAACGTCCTGACTTTC.

The chain uses TRBV15 and TRBJ1-4, with 7 nucleotides matching TRBD1. V was clipped by 1 base and J by 6 bases; unmatched bases: 5. Germline V CDR1 and CDR2: LNHNV, YYDKDF (reference sequence). This CDR3 has 15 residues. The CDR3 DNA sequence: TGTGCCACCAGCAGAGGAGGAGGGGGCTATGAAAAACTGTTTTTT. Translating it yields CATSRGGGGYEKLFF.

The rearrangement links TRBV10-3 to TRBJ1-3, with unresolved D. The CDR3 sequence is 13 residues long. Germline CDR1 reads ENHRY; CDR2 reads SYGVKD. V dropped 0 bases and J dropped 8 bases, with 8 bases sitting between them. DNA for the CDR3: TGTGCCATCAGTGAGTCCCCTCGGGACACCATATATTTT. This codes for CAISESPRDTIYF.

This rearrangement joins TRBV28 to TRBJ2-7; D may be TRBD2 (6 bases). Trimming cost V 2 bases and J 5 bases, with 16 bases left between them. Looked up from germline, CDR1 is MDHEN and CDR2 is SYDVKM. The CDR3 is made up of 15 amino acids. CDR3 sequence (DNA): TGTGCCAGCAGTTTAGGGCGGCCCGGCGGGAACGAGCAGTACTTC. Its protein product is CASSLGRPGGNEQYF.

CDR3 sequence: CATRGGDQETQYF. CDR3 sequence (DNA): TGTGCCACCCGGGGGGGGGACCAAGAGACCCAGTACTTC. The chain uses TRBV10-3 and TRBJ2-5; 8 nucleotides match TRBD2. The CDR3 has 13 residues. J lost 0 bases, V lost 10 bases, and 4 bases had no gene match. CDR1 is ENHRY and CDR2 is SYGVKD in the germline V gene.

The rearrangement uses TRBV5-5 and TRBJ2-5; D unresolved. Trimming stripped 4 bases from V and 5 bases from J, with 9 bases between. Germline CDR1 is SGHKS and CDR2 is YYEKEE (reference sequence). The CDR3 consists of 12 residues. The CDR3 nucleotides read TGTGCCAGCAGCGACCCCGGGGAGACCCAGTACTTC. Amino acids: CASSDPGETQYF.

The chain recombines TRBV2 with TRBJ2-2; a weak D match, TRBD2 (5 bases). The germline V and J ends were trimmed by 7 bases and 6 bases, with 12 bases remaining between them. The CDR3 sequence is 13 residues long. Looked up from germline, CDR1 is SNHLY and CDR2 is FYNNEI. The CDR3 loop is CASTITGSGELFF. CDR3 sequence (DNA): TGTGCCAGCACCATCACGGGGTCCGGGGAGCTGTTTTTT.

This clone came up a few times. This chain uses TRBV11-3 with TRBJ2-7, with D unclear. The CDR3 is made up of 12 amino acids. Germline-derived CDR1 and CDR2 are SGHNT and YENEEA. V was trimmed by 0 bases and J by 6 bases, leaving 6 bases between them. The CDR3 sequence: CASSLEGSEQYF. The CDR3 bases are TGTGCCAGCAGCTTAGAGGGCAGCGAGCAGTACTTC.

The CDR3 here is CASGQGGNEQFF. For the CDR3, the DNA is TGTGCCAGCGGACAGGGTGGGAATGAGCAGTTCTTC. The chain uses TRBV12-3 or TRBV12-4 and TRBJ2-1; 8 nucleotides line up with TRBD1. V shed 8 bases and J 7 bases; nucleotides not matched to a gene: 4. The CDR3 spans 12 residues.

The chain employs TRBV9 and TRBJ1-1, with a weak D call TRBD1 (6 bases). CDR3 length equals 12 residues. CDR1 is SGDLS, CDR2 YYNGEE, per germline. The V end lost 10 bases, the J end lost 0 bases, and 10 bases lay between the germline ends. The CDR3 loop is CASGDLNTEAFF. The CDR3 DNA reads as TGTGCCTCAGGGGATTTGAACACTGAAGCTTTCTTT. Combining the CDR3 with reference TRBV9 and TRBJ1-1 gives the whole variable domain DSGVTQTPKHLITATGQRVTLRCSPRSGDLSVYWYQQSLDQGLQFLIQYYNGEERAKGNILERFSAQQFPDLHSELNLSSLELGDSALYFCASGDLNTEAFFGQGTRLTVV.

The CDR3 DNA sequence: TGTGCCAGCTCAGCCGGACAGGGGAACGAGCAGTTCTTC. It translates to CASSAGQGNEQFF. The chain is built from TRBV18 and TRBJ2-1, with 9 bases aligning to TRBD1. Germline values: CDR1 KGHSH, CDR2 LQKENI. CDR3 size: 13 residues. V shed 5 bases, J shed 10 bases, and the junction held 6 bases outside the gene matches.

V usage is TRBV7-6 and J usage is TRBJ1-3, with D perhaps TRBD1 (6 bases). V dropped 5 bases and J dropped 0 bases, with 17 bases sitting between them. The CDR3 consists of 17 residues. Per germline, CDR1 SGHVS and CDR2 FNYEAQ. The CDR3 nucleotides are TGTGCCAGCAGCACCCACCCGACAGGATACTCTGGAAACACCATATATTTT. It codes for CASSTHPTGYSGNTIYF. Full variable domain (rest looked up from reference TRBV7-6 and TRBJ1-3): GAGVSQSPRYKVTKRGQDVALRCDPISGHVSLYWYRQALGQGPEFLTYFNYEAQQDKSGLPNDRFSAERPEGSISTLTIQRTEQRDSAMYRCASSTHPTGYSGNTIYFGEGSWLTVV.

V gene TRBV4-3 combines with J gene TRBJ2-7; 15 nucleotides line up with TRBD2. Germline V gene sequence: CDR1 LGHNA, CDR2 YSLEER. Germline trimming cut 2 bases from V and 4 bases from J; bases unmatched to any gene: 3. The CDR3 runs 16 residues. The CDR3 DNA sequence: TGCGCCAGCAGCCAATGGACTAGCGGGAGGGGGTACGAGCAGTACTTC. Amino acid sequence: CASSQWTSGRGYEQYF.

The CDR3 DNA is TGTGCCAGCAGCCCAAGGGACAGGAACACCGGGGAGCTGTTTTTT. It codes for CASSPRDRNTGELFF. The chain is built from TRBV7-6 and TRBJ2-2; TRBD1 matches at 7 bases. The germline CDR1 and CDR2 sequences are SGHVS and FNYEAQ. This CDR3 has 15 amino acids. V gave up 5 bases and J gave up 1 base; unmatched junction bases: 4. Combining the CDR3 with reference TRBV7-6 and TRBJ2-2 gives the whole variable domain GAGVSQSPRYKVTKRGQDVALRCDPISGHVSLYWYRQALGQGPEFLTYFNYEAQQDKSGLPNDRFSAERPEGSISTLTIQRTEQRDSAMYRCASSPRDRNTGELFFGEGSRLTVL.

J is TRBJ2-7 and V is TRBV29-1; D possibly corresponds to TRBD2 (6 bases). CDR3 size: 12 residues. Germline values: CDR1 SQVTM, CDR2 ANQGSEA. Between the trimmed V and J ends, which lost 7 bases and 3 bases, there was a span of 13 bases. CDR3 region: CSARDSHYEQYF. CDR3 DNA sequence: TGCAGCGCCCGGGACTCTCACTACGAGCAGTACTTC.

This clone was recorded a few times. The chain combines TRBV11-3 with TRBJ2-3; 8 bases match TRBD2. The CDR3 runs to 15 residues. From germline, CDR1 is SGHNT and CDR2 YENEEA. V trimming: 5 bases; J trimming: 2 bases; junction bases outside the gene matches: 6. CDR3 sequence (DNA): TGTGCCAGCAGCACAACTAGCGGATACACAGATACGCAGTATTTT. Translation gives CASSTTSGYTDTQYF.

The V gene is TRBV2, the J gene TRBJ2-7; D perhaps matches TRBD2 (5 bases). Trimming stripped 6 bases from V and 8 bases from J, with 11 bases between. The CDR3 has 11 residues. Looked up from germline, CDR1 is SNHLY and CDR2 is FYNNEI. CDR3 DNA: TGTGCCAGCAGGAGGGAGTCACAGCAGTACTTC. Its protein is CASRRESQQYF. Complete variable domain (other parts from reference TRBV2 and TRBJ2-7): EPEVTQTPSHQVTQMGQEVILRCVPISNHLYFYWYRQILGQKVEFLVSFYNNEISEKSEIFDDQFSVERPDGSNFTLKIRSTKLEDSAMYFCASRRESQQYFGPGTRLTVT.

The V call is TRBV2, the J call TRBJ1-2; no clear D gene. CDR1 SNHLY and CDR2 FYNNEI come from the germline V gene. The CDR3 loop spans 13 amino acids. Between the trimmed V and J ends, which lost 8 bases and 4 bases, there was a span of 14 bases. For the CDR3, the DNA is TGTGCCAGCGTGACGGGAGGTGGCTATGGCTACACCTTC. Its translation: CASVTGGGYGYTF.

This chain joins TRBV6-5 and TRBJ1-2, with TRBD1 matching 10 bases. Germline V gives CDR1 MNHEY, CDR2 SVGAGI. The CDR3 has 14 amino acids. Trimming at V came to 8 bases and at J to 4 bases, leaving 7 bases not matched to a gene. The CDR3 nucleotides are TGTGCCAGCTGGACAGGGGGTGGCGGCTATGGCTACACCTTC. This sequence encodes CASWTGGGGYGYTF.

The chain has TRBV19 and TRBJ1-1; 7 bases agree with TRBD1. Germline assignment: CDR1 LNHDA and CDR2 SQIVND (reference sequence). The CDR3 sequence is 13 residues long. The V gene end was trimmed by 6 bases and the J gene end by 7 bases; junction bases not matched to a gene: 8. This chain's CDR3 is CASRPRTGHEAFF. The CDR3 region has the DNA TGTGCCAGTAGGCCACGGACAGGCCATGAAGCTTTCTTT.

The chain has TRBV19 and TRBJ1-2, with 9 bases aligning to TRBD1. The CDR3 extends over 14 amino acids. Germline values: CDR1 LNHDA, CDR2 SQIVND (reference sequence). V was pared by 3 bases and J by 5 bases, with 4 bases of the junction left unmatched. CDR3 sequence reads: CASSMGQGSYGYTF. Here the CDR3 DNA reads TGTGCCAGTAGTATGGGACAGGGTTCTTATGGCTACACCTTC.

The chain has TRBV3-1 (or the pseudogene TRBV3-2) and TRBJ1-1; 8 bases match TRBD1. Germline CDR1 is LGHDT and CDR2 is YNNKEL (reference sequence). Trimming at V came to 4 bases and at J to 10 bases, leaving 14 bases not matched to a gene. The length of the CDR3 is 15 residues. The CDR3 DNA is TGTGCCAGCAGCCGGAAAGACAGGGGAGAAAAAGGAGCTTTCTTT. It translates to CASSRKDRGEKGAFF.

The chain is built from TRBV11-2 and TRBJ2-7, with D maybe TRBD2 (5 bases). Germline V gene sequence: CDR1 SGHAT, CDR2 FQNNGV. This CDR3 has 14 residues. Trimming stripped 1 base from V and 4 bases from J, with 11 bases between. The CDR3 DNA sequence: TGTGCCAGCAGCTTAGCAACGGGATATTACGAGCAGTACTTC. It encodes CASSLATGYYEQYF.

This chain uses TRBV19 with TRBJ1-2, with no clear D. Per the germline V gene, CDR1 is LNHDA and CDR2 is SQIVND (reference sequence). V was shortened by 1 base and J by 5 bases, with 8 bases between the two germline ends. CDR3 length: 13 amino acids. The CDR3 region has the DNA TGTGCCAGTAGTATAGCGGGTCAGTATGGCTACACCTTC. Translated, it gives CASSIAGQYGYTF. The full variable domain, its missing parts supplied by reference TRBV19 and TRBJ1-2, is DGGITQSPKYLFRKEGQNVTLSCEQNLNHDAMYWYRQDPGQGLRLIYYSQIVNDFQKGDIAEGYSVSREKKESFPLTVTSAQKNPTAFYLCASSIAGQYGYTFGSGTRLTVV.

J is TRBJ1-4 and V is TRBV4-1; no clear D gene. V was clipped by 3 bases and J by 0 bases, with 8 bases between them. The CDR3 covers 15 residues. Germline CDR1 and CDR2: MGHRA and YSYEKL. The CDR3 coding sequence is TGCGCCAGCAGCCATGCCCGGTCAACTAATGAAAAACTGTTTTTT. Translation: CASSHARSTNEKLFF.